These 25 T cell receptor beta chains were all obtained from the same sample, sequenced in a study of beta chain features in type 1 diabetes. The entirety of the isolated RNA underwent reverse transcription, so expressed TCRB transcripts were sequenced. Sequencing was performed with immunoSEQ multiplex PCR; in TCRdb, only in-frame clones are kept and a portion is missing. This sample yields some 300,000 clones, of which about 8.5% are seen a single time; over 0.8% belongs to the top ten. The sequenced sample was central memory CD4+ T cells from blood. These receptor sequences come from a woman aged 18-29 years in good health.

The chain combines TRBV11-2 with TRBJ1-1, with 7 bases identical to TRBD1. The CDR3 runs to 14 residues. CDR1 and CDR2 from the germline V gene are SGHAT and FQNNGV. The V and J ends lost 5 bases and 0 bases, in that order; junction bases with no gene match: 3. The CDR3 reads CASSGGQMNTEAFF. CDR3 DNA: TGTGCCAGCAGCGGGGGACAGATGAACACTGAAGCTTTCTTT.

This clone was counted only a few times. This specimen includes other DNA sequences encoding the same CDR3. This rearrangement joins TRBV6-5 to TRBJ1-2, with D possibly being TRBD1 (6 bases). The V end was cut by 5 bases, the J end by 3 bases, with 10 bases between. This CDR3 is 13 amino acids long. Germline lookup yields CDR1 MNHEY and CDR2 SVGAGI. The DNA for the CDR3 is TGTGCCAGCAGTCCGACAGGAGACTATGGCTACACCTTC. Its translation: CASSPTGDYGYTF.

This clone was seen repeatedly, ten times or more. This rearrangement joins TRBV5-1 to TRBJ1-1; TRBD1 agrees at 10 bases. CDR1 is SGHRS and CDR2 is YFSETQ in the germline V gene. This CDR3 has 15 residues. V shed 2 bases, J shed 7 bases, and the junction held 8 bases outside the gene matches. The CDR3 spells CASSFTGTGVVEAFF. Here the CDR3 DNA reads TGCGCCAGCAGCTTCACCGGGACAGGGGTGGTTGAAGCTTTCTTT. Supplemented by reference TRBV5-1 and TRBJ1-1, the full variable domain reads KAGVTQTPRYLIKTRGQQVTLSCSPISGHRSVSWYQQTPGQGLQFLFEYFSETQRNKGNFPGRFSGRQFSNSRSEMNVSTLELGDSALYLCASSFTGTGVVEAFFGQGTRLTVV.

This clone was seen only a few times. The chain's CDR3 is CASSWGGGGVSYEQYV. Here the CDR3 DNA reads TGTGCCAGCAGTTGGGGTGGAGGTGGGGTATCCTACGAGCAGTACGTC. The chain combines TRBV28 with TRBJ2-7; D perhaps matches TRBD2 (5 bases). CDR3 length: 16 residues. CDR1 MDHEN and CDR2 SYDVKM come from the germline V gene. Trimming stripped 4 bases from V and 1 base from J, with 17 bases between.

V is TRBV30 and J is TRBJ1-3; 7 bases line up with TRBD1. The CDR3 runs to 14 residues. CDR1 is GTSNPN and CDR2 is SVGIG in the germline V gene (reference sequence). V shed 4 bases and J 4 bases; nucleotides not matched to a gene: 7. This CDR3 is CAWTGTALGNTIYF. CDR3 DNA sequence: TGTGCCTGGACTGGGACAGCCCTCGGAAACACCATATATTTT. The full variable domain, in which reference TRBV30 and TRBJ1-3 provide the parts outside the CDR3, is SQTIHQWPATLVQPVGSPLSLECTVEGTSNPNLYWYRQAAGRGLQLLFYSVGIGQISSEVPQNLSASRPQDRQFILSSKKLLLSDSGFYLCAWTGTALGNTIYFGEGSWLTVV.

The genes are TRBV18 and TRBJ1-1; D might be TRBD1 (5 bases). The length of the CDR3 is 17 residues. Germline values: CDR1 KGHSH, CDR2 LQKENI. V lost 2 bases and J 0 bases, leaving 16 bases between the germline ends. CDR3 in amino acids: CASSPRGTSTLNTEAFF. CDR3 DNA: TGTGCCAGCTCACCAAGGGGCACTTCGACACTGAACACTGAAGCTTTCTTT.

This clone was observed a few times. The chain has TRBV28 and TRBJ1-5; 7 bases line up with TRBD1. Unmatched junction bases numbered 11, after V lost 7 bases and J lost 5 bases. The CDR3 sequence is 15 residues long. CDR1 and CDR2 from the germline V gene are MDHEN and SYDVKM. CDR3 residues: CASTRQGRGDQPQHF. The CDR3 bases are TGTGCCAGCACCAGACAGGGACGGGGCGATCAGCCCCAGCATTTT.

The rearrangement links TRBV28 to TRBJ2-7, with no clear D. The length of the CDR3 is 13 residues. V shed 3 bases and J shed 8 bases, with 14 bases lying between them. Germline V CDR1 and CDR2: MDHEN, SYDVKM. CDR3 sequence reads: CASSFRIGPKQYV. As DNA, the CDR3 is TGTGCCAGCAGTTTCCGGATAGGGCCGAAGCAGTACGTC.

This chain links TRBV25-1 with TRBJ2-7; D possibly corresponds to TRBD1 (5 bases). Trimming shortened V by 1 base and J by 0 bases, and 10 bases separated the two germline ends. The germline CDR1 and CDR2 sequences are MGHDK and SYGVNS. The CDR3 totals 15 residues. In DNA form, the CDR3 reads TGTGCCAGCAGTGAATGGCAGGGCTTCTCCTACGAGCAGTACTTC. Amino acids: CASSEWQGFSYEQYF.

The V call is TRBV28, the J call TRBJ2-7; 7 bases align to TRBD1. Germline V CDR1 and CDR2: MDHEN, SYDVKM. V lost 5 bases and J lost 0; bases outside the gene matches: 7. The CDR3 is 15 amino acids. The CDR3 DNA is TGTGCCAGCAGTGCCGGACAGGCAAGCTCCTACGAGCAGTACGTC. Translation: CASSAGQASSYEQYV.

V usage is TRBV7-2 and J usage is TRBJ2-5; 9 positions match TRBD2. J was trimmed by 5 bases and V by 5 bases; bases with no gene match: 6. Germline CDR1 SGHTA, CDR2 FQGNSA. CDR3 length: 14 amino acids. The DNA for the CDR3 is TGTGCCAGCAGCACGGGACTAGCATCGGAGACCCAGTACTTC. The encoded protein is CASSTGLASETQYF. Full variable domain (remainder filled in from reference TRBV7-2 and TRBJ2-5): GAGVSQSPSNKVTEKGKDVELRCDPISGHTALYWYRQSLGQGLEFLIYFQGNSAPDKSGLPSDRFSAERTGGSVSTLTIQRTQQEDSAVYLCASSTGLASETQYFGPGTRLLVL.

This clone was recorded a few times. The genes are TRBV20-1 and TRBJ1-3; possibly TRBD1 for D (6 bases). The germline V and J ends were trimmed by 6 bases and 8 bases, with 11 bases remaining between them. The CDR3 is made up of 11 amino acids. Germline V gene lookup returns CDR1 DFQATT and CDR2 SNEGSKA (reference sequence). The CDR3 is CSARGDYTIYF. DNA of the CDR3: TGCAGTGCAAGGGGGGACTACACCATATATTTT.

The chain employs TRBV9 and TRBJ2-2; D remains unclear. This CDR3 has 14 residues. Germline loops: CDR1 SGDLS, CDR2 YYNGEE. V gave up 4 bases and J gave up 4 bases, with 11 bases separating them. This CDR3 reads CASSPFSSTGELFF. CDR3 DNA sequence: TGTGCCAGCAGCCCATTTAGTAGCACCGGGGAGCTGTTTTTT.

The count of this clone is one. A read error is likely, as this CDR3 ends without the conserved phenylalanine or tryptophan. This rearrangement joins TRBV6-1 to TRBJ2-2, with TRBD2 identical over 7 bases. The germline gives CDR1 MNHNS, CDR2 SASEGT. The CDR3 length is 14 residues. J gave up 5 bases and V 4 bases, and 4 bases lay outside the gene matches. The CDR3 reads CASSVAGATGELFS. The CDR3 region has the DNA TGTGCCAGCAGTGTCGCGGGAGCTACCGGGGAGCTGTTTTCT.

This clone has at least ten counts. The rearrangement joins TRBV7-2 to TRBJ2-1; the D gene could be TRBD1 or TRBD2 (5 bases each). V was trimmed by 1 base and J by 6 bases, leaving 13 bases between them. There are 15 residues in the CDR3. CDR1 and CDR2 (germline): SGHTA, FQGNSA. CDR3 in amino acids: CASSLDPGRLNEQFF. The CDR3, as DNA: TGTGCCAGCAGCTTAGACCCGGGACGCCTCAATGAGCAGTTCTTC.

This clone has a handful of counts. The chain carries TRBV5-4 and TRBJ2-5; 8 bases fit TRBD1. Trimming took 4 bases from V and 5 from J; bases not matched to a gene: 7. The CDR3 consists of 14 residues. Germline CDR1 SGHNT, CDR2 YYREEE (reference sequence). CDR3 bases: TGTGCCAGCAGCGCCGGACAGGGCGTGGAGACCCAGTACTTC. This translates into CASSAGQGVETQYF.

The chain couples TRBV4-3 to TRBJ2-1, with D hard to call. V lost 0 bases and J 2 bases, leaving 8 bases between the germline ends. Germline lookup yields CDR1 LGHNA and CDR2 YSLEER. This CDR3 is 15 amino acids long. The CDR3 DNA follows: TGCGCCAGCAGCCAAGATTCTTGGGCCTACAATGAGCAGTTCTTC. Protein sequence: CASSQDSWAYNEQFF.

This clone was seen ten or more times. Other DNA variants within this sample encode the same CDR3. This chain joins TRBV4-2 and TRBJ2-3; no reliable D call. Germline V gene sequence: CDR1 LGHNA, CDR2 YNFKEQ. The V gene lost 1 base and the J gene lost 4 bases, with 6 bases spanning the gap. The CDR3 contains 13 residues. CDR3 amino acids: CASSQGVSDTQYF. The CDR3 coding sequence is TGTGCCAGCAGCCAAGGAGTTTCAGATACGCAGTATTTT.

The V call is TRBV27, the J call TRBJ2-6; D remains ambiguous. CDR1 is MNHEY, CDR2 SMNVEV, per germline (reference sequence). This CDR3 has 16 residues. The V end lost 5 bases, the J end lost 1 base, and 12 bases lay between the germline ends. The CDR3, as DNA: TGTGCCAGCAGTCCTCAGAGAATTTCTGGGGCCAACGTCCTGACTTTC. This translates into CASSPQRISGANVLTF.

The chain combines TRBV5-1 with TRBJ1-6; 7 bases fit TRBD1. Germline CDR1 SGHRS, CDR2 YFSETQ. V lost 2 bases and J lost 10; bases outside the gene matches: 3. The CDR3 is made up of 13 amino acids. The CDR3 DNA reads TGCGCCAGCAGCTTCCAGGGGGACTCACCCCTCCACTTT. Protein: CASSFQGDSPLHF. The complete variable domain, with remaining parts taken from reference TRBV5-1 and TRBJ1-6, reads KAGVTQTPRYLIKTRGQQVTLSCSPISGHRSVSWYQQTPGQGLQFLFEYFSETQRNKGNFPGRFSGRQFSNSRSEMNVSTLELGDSALYLCASSFQGDSPLHFGNGTRLTVT.

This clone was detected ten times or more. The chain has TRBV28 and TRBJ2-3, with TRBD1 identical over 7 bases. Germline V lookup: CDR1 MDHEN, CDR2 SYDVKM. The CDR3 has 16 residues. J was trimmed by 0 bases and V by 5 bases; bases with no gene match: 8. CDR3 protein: CASSPIGTASTDTQYF. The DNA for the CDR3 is TGTGCCAGCAGTCCAATTGGGACAGCCAGCACAGATACGCAGTATTTT.

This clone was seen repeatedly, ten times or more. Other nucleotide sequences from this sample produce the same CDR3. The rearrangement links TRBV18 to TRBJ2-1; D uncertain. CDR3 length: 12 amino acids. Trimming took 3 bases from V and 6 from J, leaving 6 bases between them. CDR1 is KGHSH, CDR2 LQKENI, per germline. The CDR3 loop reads CASSPSRNEQFF. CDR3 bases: TGTGCCAGCTCACCTAGTCGCAATGAGCAGTTCTTC.

The CDR3 here is CASSRPGQRETQYF. Written as DNA, the CDR3 is TGTGCCAGCAGCCGACCAGGCCAAAGAGAGACCCAGTACTTC. This sequence joins TRBV5-6 and TRBJ2-5; D not resolved. Germline CDR1 reads SGHDT; CDR2 reads YYEEEE. This CDR3 has 14 amino acids. The V gene lost 4 bases and the J gene lost 4 bases, with 14 bases spanning the gap.

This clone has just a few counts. The CDR3 nucleotides are TGTGCCAGCAGCTCAAGGGGACTAGCGGGAGAGATTCGCGAGACCCAGTACTTC. This codes for CASSSRGLAGEIRETQYF. The V gene is TRBV11-2, the J gene TRBJ2-5, with 14 bases matching TRBD2. V trimming: 4 bases; J trimming: 5 bases; junction bases outside the gene matches: 12. The V gene's germline CDR1 is SGHAT and CDR2 FQNNGV. The CDR3 covers 18 residues.

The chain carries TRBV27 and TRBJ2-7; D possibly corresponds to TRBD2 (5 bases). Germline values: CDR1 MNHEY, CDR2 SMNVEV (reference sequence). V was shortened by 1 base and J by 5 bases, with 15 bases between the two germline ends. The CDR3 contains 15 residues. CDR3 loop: CASSLFGVIGNEQYF. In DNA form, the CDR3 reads TGTGCCAGCAGTTTATTCGGGGTTATCGGGAACGAGCAGTACTTC.